At least ten counts were recorded for the clone carrying this TCR beta chain. Its target is not known. Library preparation (for TCRbeta) was performed with unique molecular identifiers. TCRdb re-derived calls from the PCR reads in MiXCR, one entry per CDR3 protein. The table includes 85,000 to 120,000 distinct CDR3 sequences, about 6.8% detected once. The CDR3 covers 17 residues. Trimming shortened V by 4 bases and J by 0 bases, and 18 bases separated the two germline ends. Germline V gene sequence: CDR1 SNHLY, CDR2 FYNNEI. This sample is part of a study of T-cell reconstitution after alpha-beta-depleted transplantation in children. Points from the study as a whole: Hyperexpanded clones declined; after one year, newly produced T cells mostly supplied diversity.

V is TRBV2 and J is TRBJ2-5; D uncertain. This specimen was PBMCs, taken before TCRalphabeta/CD19-depleted stem cell transplant. This receptor was taken from a boy younger than 10 with acute lymphoblastic leukemia, due to receive a stem cell transplant. The CDR3 DNA sequence: TGTGCCAGCAGTGCGGCCCAAGCTACGATTTACCAAGAGACCCAGTACTTC. Its translation: CASSAAQATIYQETQYF.